This T cell receptor (beta chain) originates from a study of blood T cell repertoires in COVID-19. Turning to the study itself: There were acute and convalescent COVID-19 samples, and they came from the United States, Italy and Spain. In each case, the material was cDNA or gDNA derived from T cells, B-cell-depleted T cells, or PBMCs.

Those enrolled, adults aged 18 to 89 years, came from about two dozen US areas. As processed by the authors: Amplification of reference gene primers provided the estimated nucleated cell counts. The assay was immunoSEQ multiplex PCR, and TCRdb's table has in-frame clones only and misses some. That table gives V, J and clone size, and the DNA gave D and trimming. The repertoire holds some 190,000 clones, with roughly 82% as singletons. The length of the CDR3 is 14 residues. The junction had 2 bases not matched to a gene; V was cut back by 4 bases and J by 7 bases. In germline, CDR1 is MNHEY, CDR2 SVGAGI.

This clonotype originated in a man aged 35 to 55 with acute COVID-19. This chain connects TRBV6-5 to TRBJ1-6; 9 bases are a match to TRBD1. Input material: PBMCs or T cells enriched from blood (not recorded which). The CDR3 protein is CASSLGQGNSPLHF. The CDR3 bases are TGTGCCAGCAGTTTAGGACAGGGGAATTCACCCCTCCACTTT.